This T cell receptor beta chain was observed in a study of blood T cell repertoires in COVID-19. Across the whole study: Researchers got acute and convalescent COVID-19 samples from the United States, Italy and Spain.

Per the original methods: Cell counts per sample came from amplifying reference gene primers. Assay: immunoSEQ multiplex PCR; the TCRdb copy retains only in-frame clones and omits some. The DNA gave D and trimming, while V, J and clone size come from that table. The sample lists under 100,000 clones, 89% seen once, with roughly 3.5% in the top ten. This CDR3 has 15 amino acids. CDR1 is SGHVS, CDR2 FQNEAQ, per germline. V was clipped by 5 bases and J by 7 bases; unmatched bases: 10. The sequenced sample was peripheral blood. The chain couples TRBV7-8 to TRBJ2-1; 8 bases line up with TRBD1. This clonotype was sampled from a woman in her sixties or seventies with acute or convalescent COVID-19. CDR3 sequence (DNA): TGTGCCAGCAGCCCAGACAGGGGAGGTAGGAATGAGCAGTTCTTC. Translated: CASSPDRGGRNEQFF.